This T cell receptor beta chain came from a study of OX40 agonist ivuxolimab in advanced cancers. Background for the entire study: Ivuxolimab, which targeted the costimulatory receptor OX40 (CD134), was an agonistic, fully human IgG2 monoclonal antibody. The paper covers the monotherapy dose-escalation part of the phase I ivuxolimab trial, which included N = 52 patients. Of the approximately 50 patients in dose escalation, 19 had hepatocellular carcinoma, some 15 had melanoma, 9 had renal cell carcinoma and 9 had head and neck cancer. Three dose-escalation patients achieved partial responses, one with hepatocellular carcinoma and two with cutaneous melanoma. Patients were allowed to have had prior anti-PD-1, anti-PD-L1 or anti-CTLA-4 therapy, and around 41% of the dose-escalation patients had previously received checkpoint inhibitors. The dose-escalation cohort was 80% to 90% male with a mean age of about 54 years, ranging from about 23 to 85. Peripheral TCRbeta sequencing aimed to test whether ivuxolimab altered TCR sequence diversity and caused clonal T-cell expansion. Intravenous ivuxolimab was administered to patients every 2 weeks at six dose levels: 0.01, 0.1, 0.3, 1.5, 3 and 10 mg/kg.

Genomic DNA was extracted from sorted cells for sequencing of the TCRbeta CDR3 region. TCRbeta CDR3 regions were sequenced using the immunoSEQ Assay. Sourced from immuneACCESS, this table was stored by TCRdb with only in-frame sequences that have V and J called. A share of the clones is absent; for the studies checked, an unresolved V gene accounts for under half, and the remainder has no known explanation. The sample profile shows roughly 58,000 clones; around 88% of them were found once. The ten largest clones capture around 0.79% of the sample. With regard to this clone: Its antigen remains undetermined. No much larger clone is present one base from it, and per-base qualities are unavailable.

The germline V gene encodes CDR1 SGHDT and CDR2 YYEEEE. Trimming removed 4 bases from V and 6 bases from J; the gene matches leave 12 bases unexplained. The CDR3 runs 15 amino acids, cysteine and phenylalanine included. This entry keeps only the CDR3 DNA: 45 bases, framed from base 1. General conclusions and limits of the study: At doses of 0.1 to 3.0 mg/kg, clonal expansion of both CD4+ and CD8+ T cells in blood was seen between baseline and week 6. Partial responders in the 0.1-3.0 mg/kg groups had among the lowest normalized peripheral clonal expansion, especially among CD8+ T cells. Low levels of normalized T-cell clonal expansion were also seen in some nonresponding patients. After ivuxolimab, expanded clones were on average more numerous among CD8+ T cells than among CD4+ T cells. The antigen specificity of the peripheral T cells that underwent clonal expansion was not determined.

Patients with a history of autoimmune disease or receiving systemic immunosuppression were excluded from the trial. Peripheral blood for TCR sequencing was drawn from every dose cohort at baseline, at cycle 4 day 1 and at cycle 7 day 1. Samples came from an open-label, multicenter, first-in-human phase I dose-escalation trial of ivuxolimab. Adults with locally advanced or metastatic head and neck squamous cell, hepatocellular, melanoma or renal cell carcinoma were enrolled in the trial. Before TCR sequencing, CD4+ T cells and CD8+ T cells from peripheral blood were sorted into separate populations.

The V and J segments used are TRBV5-6 and TRBJ1-2; the central 7 bases match TRBD1. This clonotype originated in an adult with an advanced solid tumor such as melanoma, head and neck, liver or kidney cancer. Specimen: CD4+ or CD8+ T cells sorted from blood, collected in a trial of the OX40 agonist ivuxolimab. In nucleotide form, the sequence is TGTGCCAGCAGCGCCCCGACAGGGAGAAAGGATGGCTACACCTTC. Translated, it gives CASSAPTGRKDGYTF.